The 2 T cell receptor beta chains given below trace back to one sample, sequenced in a study of CD8 T cells in ankylosing spondylitis. General study findings and limits: Made up of eight highly homologous variants, a TCR beta motif appeared characteristic of ankylosing spondylitis blood.

TCRdb reanalysed the 5' RACE reads using MiXCR and keeps one entry per CDR3 protein. Of about 750,000 distinct CDR3 sequences listed, roughly 19% are singletons. No antigen is known for these receptors. Sequencing used blood, either unsorted or a sorted T cell fraction (not recorded which). Every receptor here comes from a male donor with ankylosing spondylitis.

The V gene is TRBV5-5, the J gene TRBJ2-5; 8 bases align to TRBD2. The CDR3 contains 14 residues. The germline CDR1 and CDR2 sequences are SGHKS and YYEKEE (reference sequence). V shed 4 bases, J shed 4 bases, and the junction held 6 bases outside the gene matches. CDR3 DNA sequence: TGTGCCAGCAGCAGAAGCGGGAGAAGAGAGACCCAGTACTTC. Translated, it gives CASSRSGRRETQYF.

The CDR3 region is CASSETPRLAHNEQFF. The CDR3 DNA is TGCGCCAGCAGTGAAACCCCTAGATTGGCGCACAATGAGCAGTTCTTC. The J gene is TRBJ2-1, the V gene TRBV10-2; D not resolved. V gave up 3 bases and J gave up 5 bases, with 17 bases separating them. The CDR3 contains 16 residues. From germline, CDR1 is WSHSY and CDR2 SAAADI.